This entry describes one T cell receptor beta chain. Its matching antigen is unknown. This entry belongs to a study of beta chain features in type 1 diabetes. Whole-study results and caveats: Type 1 diabetes patients had TCRB CDR3s that were shorter (moderately but significantly so) in all four CD4+ subsets. These data did not resolve whether HLA type affects TCRB rearrangement.

Every bit of the isolated RNA underwent reverse transcription, so sequencing read expressed TCRB transcripts. Using immunoSEQ multiplex PCR, the repertoire was profiled, and TCRdb retains in-frame clones only, with some absent. Among a few hundred thousand clones listed, around 20% were seen once. J lost 3 bases, V lost 10 bases, and 7 bases had no gene match. Per the germline V gene, CDR1 is SGHAT and CDR2 is FQNNGV. This CDR3 region has 15 residues. Heparinised blood was drawn once per donor, averaging about 116 mL. This sequence joins TRBV11-2 and TRBJ2-1, with 12 positions matching TRBD2. Material for sequencing was naive CD4+ T cells from blood. The TCR originated in a woman aged 40 to 50 with type 1 diabetes. The CDR3 is CAISKLAGGYNEQFF. CDR3 sequence (DNA): TGTGCCATCTCGAAACTAGCGGGGGGCTACAATGAGCAGTTCTTC.